This entry describes one T cell receptor beta chain. The antigen is not known. The record originates from a study of T cell responses to AZD1222 COVID-19 vaccine. Repertoires were generated with immunoSEQ multiplex PCR, while TCRdb's copy carries only in-frame clones and drops some. Among 60,000 to 70,000 clones listed, roughly 82% were seen once. General study results and limits: Spike-specific TCRs gained breadth and depth after people received two AZD1222 doses.

V was pared by 7 bases and J by 5 bases, with 14 bases between. Germline-derived CDR1 and CDR2 are LNHDA and SQIVND (reference sequence). CDR3 length: 13 residues. The receptor's source is an adult in good health. The chain has TRBV19 and TRBJ1-2, with D possibly matching TRBD1 (6 bases). The sequences come from peripheral blood, collected on day 0 of AZD1222 vaccination. The CDR3 DNA reads TGTGCCAGTACCCTTGCAGGACAGTATGGCTACACCTTC. This gives the protein CASTLAGQYGYTF.